These T cell receptor beta chains were read from a single sample in a study of blood T cell repertoires in COVID-19. The repertoire was sequenced with immunoSEQ multiplex PCR; TCRdb's copy has only in-frame clones and lacks some. The data contain about 250,000 clones, about 86% of them singletons. Sequenced input: peripheral blood. Every receptor here comes from a man aged 35 to 55 with active or convalescent COVID-19. CDR3s include the opening cysteine and the closing phenylalanine or tryptophan. A D gene is named only where the DNA matches it firmly. Part of the rows lack a size; the others show once, few, many or a class for expanded clones.

CDR3aa | CDR3nt | v_gene | len | abundance | d_gene | j_gene
CASSPTRDNYGYTF | TGCGCCAGCAGTCCGACGCGGGACAACTATGGCTACACCTTC | TRBV10-2 | 14 | - | - | TRBJ1-2
CASSLAGTSEAFF | TGTGCCAGCAGCTTAGCAGGGACATCTGAAGCTTTCTTT | TRBV7-9 | 13 | - | - | TRBJ1-1
CASKAREGGTEAFF | TGTGCCAGCAAGGCACGGGAGGGGGGCACTGAAGCTTTCTTT | TRBV2 | 14 | few | - | TRBJ1-1
CASRSGSYNSPLHF | TGTGCCAGCAGGAGTGGCTCCTATAATTCACCCCTCCACTTT | TRBV28 | 14 | - | - | TRBJ1-6
CASRTGMGDTGELFF | TGTGCCAGCAGAACAGGGATGGGGGACACCGGGGAGCTGTTTTTT | TRBV7-9 | 15 | - | - | TRBJ2-2
CASSLGTGLYYNEQFF | TGCGCCAGCAGCCTCGGGACGGGACTTTACTACAATGAGCAGTTCTTC | TRBV5-1 | 16 | - | - | TRBJ2-1
CASSYQTGLGYTF | TGTGCCAGCAGTTATCAAACAGGGTTAGGCTACACCTTC | TRBV7-9 | 13 | - | - | TRBJ1-2
CASSGLAYTPLGEQYF | TGTGCCAGCAGCGGACTAGCGTATACCCCCTTAGGCGAGCAGTACTTC | TRBV11-2 | 16 | - | TRBD2 | TRBJ2-7
CASSVGELAGYEQYF | TGTGCCAGCAGCGTAGGAGAACTAGCGGGCTACGAGCAGTACTTC | TRBV9 | 15 | once | TRBD2 | TRBJ2-7
CASSLREGRGNTEAFF | TGTGCCAGCAGCCTCCGTGAGGGCAGGGGTAACACTGAAGCTTTCTTT | TRBV5-6 | 16 | - | - | TRBJ1-1
CASSQEWTAGNTIYF | TGCGCCAGCAGCCAAGAATGGACAGCCGGAAACACCATATATTTT | TRBV4-1 | 15 | - | - | TRBJ1-3
CASSPQGANVLTF | TGCGCCAGCAGCCCCCAGGGGGCCAACGTCCTGACTTTC | TRBV5-1 | 13 | - | - | TRBJ2-6
CASSRSAETQYF | TGTGCCAGCTCACGGTCCGCGGAGACCCAGTACTTC | TRBV18 | 12 | - | - | TRBJ2-5
CASSIALTGGDYTF | TGTGCCAGTAGTATAGCTCTCACAGGGGGCGACTACACCTTC | TRBV19 | 14 | - | TRBD1 | TRBJ1-2
CATAYRDSFGKETQYF | TGTGCCACCGCCTACAGGGATAGTTTTGGAAAAGAGACCCAGTACTTC | TRBV12-5 | 16 | - | - | TRBJ2-5
CASSSSRRGTQYF | TGTGCCAGCAGTTCCAGCCGGCGGGGGACCCAGTACTTC | TRBV12-3/TRBV12-4 | 13 | - | - | TRBJ2-5
CASSLSGQSYNEQFF | TGTGCCAGCAGCTTGTCGGGACAGTCATACAATGAGCAGTTCTTC | TRBV5-4 | 15 | - | TRBD1 | TRBJ2-1
CASSPTGGGNQPQHF | TGTGCCAGCAGTCCAACAGGGGGCGGCAATCAGCCCCAGCATTTT | TRBV6-4 | 15 | few | TRBD1 | TRBJ1-5
CASSPPRTGSYEQYF | TGTGCCAGCAGCCCCCCCAGGACGGGATCCTACGAGCAGTACTTC | TRBV3-1/TRBV3-2 | 15 | - | - | TRBJ2-7
CASTLHVGGGTPLHF | TGCGCCAGCACGCTACACGTGGGGGGTGGTACACCCCTCCACTTT | TRBV5-1 | 15 | - | - | TRBJ1-6
CATSDPTTARGYTF | TGTGCCACCAGTGACCCCACCACAGCCCGAGGCTACACCTTC | TRBV24-1 | 14 | - | - | TRBJ1-2
CATSVTGSNQPQHF | TGTGCCACCAGTGTGACAGGTAGCAATCAGCCCCAGCATTTT | TRBV24-1 | 14 | - | - | TRBJ1-5
CASSVGGLERYNEQFF | TGTGCCAGCAGCGTAGGCGGACTAGAGAGGTACAATGAGCAGTTCTTC | TRBV9 | 16 | once | TRBD2 | TRBJ2-1
CAWARLATDTQYF | TGTGCCTGGGCCAGACTAGCCACAGATACGCAGTATTTT | TRBV30 | 13 | - | TRBD2 | TRBJ2-3
CASSSNRGGTYEQYF | TGTGCCAGCAGTTCAAACAGGGGAGGAACCTACGAGCAGTACTTC | TRBV6-2/TRBV6-3 | 15 | - | - | TRBJ2-7
CASSRQGSTEAFF | TGTGCCAGCAGCCGACAGGGGAGTACTGAAGCTTTCTTT | TRBV7-9 | 13 | - | TRBD1 | TRBJ1-1
CASSRRGREGYNEQFF | TGTGCCAGCAGCCGTAGGGGGAGGGAAGGCTACAATGAGCAGTTCTTC | TRBV11-3 | 16 | - | - | TRBJ2-1
CASSIGQGLNTEAFF | TGCGCCAGCAGCATAGGACAGGGGCTGAACACTGAAGCTTTCTTT | TRBV5-1 | 15 | once | TRBD1 | TRBJ1-1
CASSARTGSGYTF | TGTGCCAGCAGCGCTAGGACAGGTAGTGGCTACACCTTC | TRBV9 | 13 | - | TRBD1 | TRBJ1-2
CASSPRFSYEQYF | TGTGCCAGCAGCCCCCGGTTTTCCTACGAGCAGTACTTC | TRBV11-3 | 13 | - | - | TRBJ2-7